What follows are 5 T cell receptor beta chains derived from one specimen sequenced in a study of control samples from healthy donors and cancer patients. The data were produced by immunoSEQ multiplex PCR, yet TCRdb's version contains in-frame clones alone and is incomplete. This sample carries tens of thousands of clones, roughly 84% of them seen once, and the ten largest clones take just under 4%. The source material was blood. The receptors were sampled from a woman aged 45-59 years in good health.

This chain joins TRBV7-2 and TRBJ2-5; no firm D call. This CDR3 has 11 residues. V lost 2 bases to trimming and J lost 5 bases, with 3 bases between them. The germline CDR1 and CDR2 sequences are SGHTA and FQGNSA. In DNA form, the CDR3 reads TGTGCCAGCAGCTTACCGGAGACCCAGTACTTC. Its translation is CASSLPETQYF.

The chain uses TRBV7-9 and TRBJ2-1, with a weak D call TRBD2 (6 bases). The CDR3 is 14 amino acids. V was clipped by 5 bases and J by 4 bases, with 12 bases between them. CDR1 and CDR2 from the germline V gene are SEHNR and FQNEAQ (reference sequence). CDR3 sequence: CASSQGTAYNEQFF. As DNA, the CDR3 is TGTGCCAGCAGCCAAGGGACTGCTTACAATGAGCAGTTCTTC.

The V and J genes are TRBV5-8 and TRBJ2-5; D possibly matches TRBD1 or TRBD2 (5 bases each). CDR1 SGHTS and CDR2 YDEGEE come from the germline V gene. The CDR3 totals 14 residues. Trimming pared 4 bases from V and 1 base from J, leaving 11 bases between. The CDR3 loop reads CASSLGDRQETQYF. For the CDR3, the DNA is TGTGCCAGCAGCCTGGGGGACCGCCAAGAGACCCAGTACTTC.

This chain uses TRBV4-1 with TRBJ1-2; 10 positions match TRBD1. The CDR3 covers 14 residues. Germline CDR1 is MGHRA and CDR2 is YSYEKL. V lost 3 bases to trimming and J lost 5 bases; unmatched junction nucleotides: 3. DNA for the CDR3: TGCGCCAGCAGCCAGACAGGGGGCGCATATGGCTACACCTTC. Amino acid sequence: CASSQTGGAYGYTF.

J is TRBJ1-5 and V is TRBV2; a weak D match, TRBD1 (6 bases). CDR3 length: 14 amino acids. Trimming stripped 5 bases from V and 1 base from J, with 9 bases between. Per the germline V gene, CDR1 is SNHLY and CDR2 is FYNNEI. The CDR3 reads CASSTGWSNQPQHF. The CDR3 nucleotides read TGTGCCAGCAGTACAGGGTGGAGCAATCAGCCCCAGCATTTT. Filled out from reference TRBV2 and TRBJ1-5, the complete variable domain reads EPEVTQTPSHQVTQMGQEVILRCVPISNHLYFYWYRQILGQKVEFLVSFYNNEISEKSEIFDDQFSVERPDGSNFTLKIRSTKLEDSAMYFCASSTGWSNQPQHFGDGTRLSIL.